The 30 T cell receptor beta chains below were found in one sample sequenced in a study of T cell clonotyping in hematopoietic cell transplantation. Profiling relied on immunoSEQ multiplex PCR, and the TCRdb table lists in-frame clones only, not all of them. This table holds some 7,200 clones, less than 95% found once. This material consisted of peripheral blood mononuclear cells, taken 30 days after allogeneic stem cell transplant. The receptors come from a male patient in his sixties who had an allogeneic stem cell transplant from an unrelated donor, so T cells may come from the graft donor. Some clones in this sample may be carry-over from other donors' samples.

The V call is TRBV5-5, the J call TRBJ1-2; 11 nucleotides align to TRBD1. The J segment lost 7 bases and the V segment lost 5 bases, leaving 4 bases of the junction unmatched. Germline V gives CDR1 SGHKS, CDR2 YYEKEE (reference sequence). This CDR3 spans 13 amino acids. CDR3 coding DNA: TGTGCCAGCAGAGGACAGGGGGCCAGTGGCTACACCTTC. Its protein product is CASRGQGASGYTF.

This sequence joins TRBV6-1 and TRBJ2-3; 11 positions agree with TRBD2. The CDR3 contains 15 residues. Trimming cost V 4 bases and J 2 bases; bases outside gene matches: 2. The V gene's germline CDR1 is MNHNS and CDR2 SASEGT. The CDR3 DNA reads as TGTGCCAGCAGTGCGGGACTAGCGGTCACAGATACGCAGTATTTT. Translated: CASSAGLAVTDTQYF.

The chain combines TRBV2 with TRBJ2-7; 7 bases align to TRBD1. This CDR3 has 15 amino acids. V shed 3 bases, J shed 0 bases, and the junction held 5 bases outside the gene matches. The germline V gene encodes CDR1 SNHLY and CDR2 FYNNEI. CDR3 protein: CASSDPGQTSYEQYF. DNA of the CDR3: TGTGCCAGCAGTGATCCGGGACAGACCTCCTACGAGCAGTACTTC.

The V call is TRBV19, the J call TRBJ2-7; 9 bases map to TRBD1. V trimming: 9 bases; J trimming: 2 bases; junction bases outside the gene matches: 5. This CDR3 has 13 residues. Germline-derived CDR1 and CDR2 are LNHDA and SQIVND (reference sequence). The CDR3 spells CASGQGTPYEQYF. The CDR3 DNA reads as TGTGCCAGCGGACAGGGGACGCCCTACGAGCAGTACTTC.

In its sample, this clone was seen once. The rearrangement joins TRBV18 to TRBJ2-5; D is unclear. V was cut by 3 bases and J by 5 bases, with 19 bases left in between. The germline CDR1 and CDR2 sequences are KGHSH and LQKENI. The CDR3 length is 16 residues. CDR3 sequence reads: CASSPVDLSLGETQYF. DNA of the CDR3: TGTGCCAGCTCACCGGTAGATCTTTCCCTGGGGGAGACCCAGTACTTC.

DNA for the CDR3: TGTGCCAGCAGTTTATCCGGGGGGGCGATCAGGTCCTACGAGCAGTACTTC. Protein: CASSLSGGAIRSYEQYF. V and J are TRBV27 and TRBJ2-7; 8 bases line up with TRBD2. V was pared by 0 bases and J by 1 base, with 8 bases of the junction left unmatched. This CDR3 spans 17 amino acids. The germline V gene has CDR1 MNHEY and CDR2 SMNVEV (reference sequence).

In its sample, this clone was seen once. This chain connects TRBV7-9 to TRBJ2-7; the match to TRBD1 covers 10 bases. V lost 3 bases and J lost 4; bases outside the gene matches: 9. Germline lookup yields CDR1 SEHNR and CDR2 FQNEAQ (reference sequence). CDR3 length: 16 residues. CDR3 residues: CASSFRSGTGAYEQYF. CDR3 DNA: TGTGCCAGCAGCTTCAGATCCGGGACAGGGGCTTACGAGCAGTACTTC.

This sequence joins TRBV27 and TRBJ2-7; D perhaps matches TRBD2 (6 bases). Trimming shortened V by 3 bases and J by 7 bases, and 16 bases separated the two germline ends. The CDR3 length is 14 residues. Germline CDR1 reads MNHEY; CDR2 reads SMNVEV (reference sequence). CDR3 in amino acids: CASSFGPIGGEQYF. CDR3 sequence (DNA): TGTGCCAGCAGTTTCGGCCCGATAGGAGGGGAGCAGTACTTC.

The CDR3 spells CASSQVGEETQYF. For the CDR3, the DNA is TGTGCCAGCAGCCAAGTCGGGGAGGAGACCCAGTACTTC. The chain couples TRBV4-2 to TRBJ2-5; weak D call: TRBD2 (5 bases). Germline values: CDR1 LGHNA, CDR2 YNFKEQ. The ends were cut back, 1 base at V and 5 bases at J, with 8 bases in the middle. This CDR3 has 13 residues.

This sequence joins TRBV21-1 and TRBJ2-7; whether TRBD2, the table's D call, matches the DNA was not checked. TRBV21-1 is tagged as a pseudogene. The CDR3 sequence is 16 residues long. As DNA, the CDR3 is TGTGCCAGCAGCCGCTCCGGGACTAGCGGAGCCTACGAGCAGTACTTC. Translated, it gives CASSRSGTSGAYEQYF.

This clone came up once. J is TRBJ2-7 and V is TRBV7-2; 7 positions agree with TRBD1. There are 14 residues in the CDR3. Trimming at V came to 5 bases and at J to 2 bases, leaving 6 bases not matched to a gene. Germline V gene sequence: CDR1 SGHTA, CDR2 FQGNSA. The CDR3 DNA follows: TGTGCCAGCAGCGGATGGGACAGAACCTACGAGCAGTACTTC. Translated: CASSGWDRTYEQYF.

V and J are TRBV7-8 and TRBJ1-3, with 7 bases identical to TRBD1. The CDR3 runs to 15 residues. With 4 bases clipped from V and 0 bases from J, the junction kept 3 bases outside the gene matches. Germline lookup yields CDR1 SGHVS and CDR2 FQNEAQ. Here the CDR3 reads CASSSGQYSGNTIYF. For the CDR3, the DNA is TGTGCCAGCAGCTCGGGACAGTACTCTGGAAACACCATATATTTT.

This chain connects TRBV5-6 to TRBJ2-3; 7 nucleotides agree with TRBD2. The ends lost 4 bases at V and 5 bases at J; junction bases unmatched: 22. Germline V lookup: CDR1 SGHDT, CDR2 YYEEEE. CDR3 length: 19 residues. The CDR3 region has the DNA TGTGCCAGCAGCCGCGGCGGGAGTATTTATCTTGCGGTCCAAGATACGCAGTATTTT. Its protein product is CASSRGGSIYLAVQDTQYF.

This chain links TRBV27 with TRBJ1-5; maybe TRBD1 (6 bases). The germline gives CDR1 MNHEY, CDR2 SMNVEV (reference sequence). This CDR3 contains 16 residues. Between the trimmed V and J ends, which lost 3 bases and 0 bases, there was a span of 12 bases. The CDR3 DNA is TGTGCCAGCAGTTTTTTGGGGGGCTATAGCAATCAGCCCCAGCATTTT. Residues: CASSFLGGYSNQPQHF.

This chain uses TRBV28 with TRBJ2-1, with a weak D call TRBD1 (5 bases). This CDR3 is built from 15 residues. Germline V gene sequence: CDR1 MDHEN, CDR2 SYDVKM. V gave up 6 bases and J gave up 4 bases, with 16 bases separating them. The CDR3 coding sequence is TGTGCCAGCAGCTCCCAGCCAGGGTTTTACAATGAGCAGTTCTTC. Encoded protein: CASSSQPGFYNEQFF.

The chain links TRBV10-1 to TRBJ2-7; the D gene is possibly TRBD1 (6 bases). CDR3 length: 11 amino acids. Per the germline V gene, CDR1 is WNHNN and CDR2 is SYGVQD (reference sequence). V was shortened by 5 bases and J by 9 bases, with 11 bases between the two germline ends. CDR3 bases: TGCGCCAGCAGTCTACAGGGTCGGCAGTACTTC. Encoded protein: CASSLQGRQYF.

The V and J genes are TRBV4-2 and TRBJ1-2; D remains ambiguous. Per germline, CDR1 LGHNA and CDR2 YNFKEQ. Trimming removed 0 bases from V and 7 bases from J, with 12 bases in between. This CDR3 is 14 amino acids long. As DNA, the CDR3 is TGTGCCAGCAGCCAAGATCAGGCCGTTAGTGGCTACACCTTC. Translating it yields CASSQDQAVSGYTF.

The J gene is TRBJ2-7, the V gene TRBV7-3; D might be TRBD2 (6 bases). V shed 3 bases and J shed 3 bases, with 12 bases lying between them. Germline CDR1 reads SGHTA; CDR2 reads FQGTGA. The CDR3 contains 14 residues. CDR3 sequence: CASSLRGLIYEQYF. CDR3 sequence (DNA): TGTGCCAGCAGCTTGCGGGGACTCATCTACGAGCAGTACTTC. Together with reference TRBV7-3 and TRBJ2-7, the CDR3 gives the full variable domain: GAGVSQTPSNKVTEKGKYVELRCDPISGHTALYWYRQSLGQGPEFLIYFQGTGAADDSGLPNDRFFAVRPEGSVSTLKIQRTERGDSAVYLCASSLRGLIYEQYFGPGTRLTVT.

The chain carries TRBV15 and TRBJ2-5; possible D gene TRBD1, 6 bases. The CDR3 extends over 14 amino acids. V was clipped by 5 bases and J by 2 bases, with 12 bases between them. Germline V gene data show CDR1 as LNHNV and CDR2 as YYDKDF (reference sequence). The CDR3 loop is CATSRRGGQETQYF. CDR3 bases: TGTGCCACCAGCCGCCGAGGGGGACAAGAGACCCAGTACTTC. The full variable domain, in which reference TRBV15 and TRBJ2-5 provide the parts outside the CDR3, is DAMVIQNPRYQVTQFGKPVTLSCSQTLNHNVMYWYQQKSSQAPKLLFHYYDKDFNNEADTPDNFQSRRPNTSFCFLDIRSPGLGDTAMYLCATSRRGGQETQYFGPGTRLLVL.

The chain joins TRBV28 to TRBJ2-7; D gene uncertain. V shed 5 bases and J shed 0 bases, with 5 bases lying between them. CDR1 MDHEN and CDR2 SYDVKM come from the germline V gene. The CDR3 contains 12 residues. CDR3 loop: CASSPSSYEQYF. The CDR3 region has the DNA TGTGCCAGCAGTCCGAGCTCCTACGAGCAGTACTTC. Supplemented by reference TRBV28 and TRBJ2-7, the full variable domain reads DVKVTQSSRYLVKRTGEKVFLECVQDMDHENMFWYRQDPGLGLRLIYFSYDVKMKEKGDIPEGYSVSREKKERFSLILESASTNQTSMYLCASSPSSYEQYFGPGTRLTVT.

V is TRBV5-6 and J is TRBJ2-7; D is ambiguous. Trimming stripped 4 bases from V and 5 bases from J, with 16 bases between. Germline V gene sequence: CDR1 SGHDT, CDR2 YYEEEE. The CDR3 totals 14 residues. The CDR3 coding sequence is TGTGCCAGCAGCCTAGTGACGATTAGACACGAGCAGTACTTC. Protein sequence: CASSLVTIRHEQYF.

V gene TRBV7-9 combines with J gene TRBJ1-4; D unresolved. The germline CDR1 and CDR2 sequences are SEHNR and FQNEAQ (reference sequence). The CDR3 is 15 amino acids. Trimming removed 5 bases at V and 2 bases at J, with 12 bases between. As DNA, the CDR3 is TGTGCCAGCAGCCTATCGGTAGGGACTAATGAAAAACTGTTTTTT. It is translated as CASSLSVGTNEKLFF.

V is TRBV30 and J is TRBJ1-2; 11 positions match TRBD1. V dropped 2 bases and J dropped 6; count of bases not matched to a gene: 8. The CDR3 runs 15 residues. Germline assignment: CDR1 GTSNPN and CDR2 SVGIG (reference sequence). As DNA, the CDR3 is TGTGCCTGGAGTTCAAAAGGACAGGGGGCAAATGGCTACACCTTC. Protein: CAWSSKGQGANGYTF.

The rearrangement links TRBV5-1 to TRBJ2-3; D remains ambiguous. The CDR3 spans 13 residues. Per germline, CDR1 SGHRS and CDR2 YFSETQ. The germline V and J ends were trimmed by 0 bases and 4 bases, with 6 bases remaining between them. The CDR3 sequence: CASSLDGADTQYF. CDR3 nucleotide sequence: TGCGCCAGCAGCTTGGATGGGGCAGATACGCAGTATTTT. Using reference TRBV5-1 and TRBJ2-3 for the parts outside the CDR3, the full variable domain is KAGVTQTPRYLIKTRGQQVTLSCSPISGHRSVSWYQQTPGQGLQFLFEYFSETQRNKGNFPGRFSGRQFSNSRSEMNVSTLELGDSALYLCASSLDGADTQYFGPGTRLTVL.

This chain connects TRBV9 to TRBJ1-1; D might be TRBD1 (5 bases). The germline V and J ends were trimmed by 4 bases and 7 bases, with 17 bases remaining between them. The CDR3 extends over 14 amino acids. Germline V gene sequence: CDR1 SGDLS, CDR2 YYNGEE. The CDR3 DNA is TGTGCCAGCAGCCCCCGGGCGGGGGAGGGTGAAGCTTTCTTT. This translates into CASSPRAGEGEAFF.

CDR3 amino acids: CASSRQGNEQYF. Here the CDR3 DNA reads TGTGCCAGCAGCAGACAGGGGAATGAGCAGTACTTC. This chain links TRBV27 with TRBJ2-7, with 8 bases aligning to TRBD1. CDR1 MNHEY and CDR2 SMNVEV come from the germline V gene (reference sequence). The trim removed 6 bases at V and 7 bases at J, leaving 5 bases unmatched. The CDR3 is made up of 12 amino acids.

The chain recombines TRBV7-8 with TRBJ1-2; D may be TRBD1 (6 bases). Germline V gene sequence: CDR1 SGHVS, CDR2 FQNEAQ. The CDR3 loop spans 12 amino acids. The V end was cut by 4 bases, the J end by 9 bases, with 12 bases between. Here the CDR3 reads CASSSYRERYTF. In DNA form, the CDR3 reads TGTGCCAGCAGCTCCTACAGGGAACGCTACACCTTC.

The V and J genes are TRBV27 and TRBJ1-5; D is undetermined. The CDR3 extends over 15 amino acids. V lost 5 bases, J lost 5 bases, and 16 bases lay in between. Germline lookup yields CDR1 MNHEY and CDR2 SMNVEV (reference sequence). CDR3 loop: CASSLGGSLHQPQHF. In DNA form, the CDR3 reads TGTGCCAGCAGTCTTGGAGGATCCCTCCATCAGCCCCAGCATTTT.

The genes are TRBV6-1 and TRBJ1-2; D ambiguous. Deletions cut 6 bases from V and 8 bases from J, with 7 bases between. CDR3 size: 10 residues. CDR1 and CDR2 from the germline V gene are MNHNS and SASEGT. CDR3 bases: TGTGCCAGCAGAACAGTAGGCTACACCTTC. Its protein is CASRTVGYTF.

The chain carries TRBV28 and TRBJ1-5; the D gene is possibly TRBD1 (6 bases). The CDR3 has 16 amino acids. Looked up from germline, CDR1 is MDHEN and CDR2 is SYDVKM. V lost 8 bases and J lost 0, with 17 bases in between. CDR3 sequence (DNA): TGTGCCAGCTCCGCCCGAGGGGGTGCTAGCAATCAGCCCCAGCATTTT. The encoded protein is CASSARGGASNQPQHF.